These T cell receptor beta chains were read from a single sample in a study of early T cells in non-severe SARS-CoV-2 infection. TCRdb called the 5' RACE reads again in MiXCR, with one record for every CDR3 protein. Among around 100,000 distinct CDR3 sequences listed, roughly 14% were seen once. Sequenced: whole blood. Receptors originate from an adult who was a healthcare worker with PCR-confirmed SARS-CoV-2 infection or an uninfected control (not recorded which). Both conserved end residues are trimmed from each CDR3.

J gene: TRBJ1-6
CDR3 length: 12
V gene: TRBV20-1
CDR3 protein: SAKGSNDNSPLH

J gene: TRBJ2-1
CDR3 length: 16
V gene: TRBV19
CDR3 protein: ASSIIAAGPYVSDEQF

J gene: TRBJ1-4
CDR3 length: 14
V gene: TRBV6-5
CDR3 protein: ASSYPNGVKNEKLF

J gene: TRBJ1-1
CDR3 length: 12
V gene: TRBV14
CDR3 protein: ASSHRQGGTEAF

J gene: TRBJ2-3
CDR3 length: 13
V gene: TRBV3-1
CDR3 protein: ASRLAGASTDTQY

J gene: TRBJ2-7
CDR3 length: 11
V gene: TRBV21-1
CDR3 protein: ASSTSREGEQY

J gene: TRBJ2-5
CDR3 length: 10
V gene: TRBV12-3/TRBV12-4
CDR3 protein: ASSRWQETQY

J gene: TRBJ2-1
CDR3 length: 13
V gene: TRBV5-1
CDR3 protein: ASSWGKRFYNEQF

J gene: TRBJ1-3
CDR3 length: 15
V gene: TRBV5-6
CDR3 protein: ASSFMGPGPSGNTIY

J gene: TRBJ2-1
CDR3 length: 10
V gene: TRBV20-1
CDR3 protein: SARLSGHEQF

J gene: TRBJ2-7
CDR3 length: 9
V gene: TRBV20-1
CDR3 protein: SAIRDYEQY

J gene: TRBJ1-2
CDR3 length: 12
V gene: TRBV7-3
CDR3 protein: ASSPTSSNYGYT

J gene: TRBJ2-5
CDR3 length: 10
V gene: TRBV28
CDR3 protein: ASTGQRETQY

J gene: TRBJ1-1
CDR3 length: 14
V gene: TRBV5-4
CDR3 protein: ASSLGGSLYGTEAF

J gene: TRBJ2-7
CDR3 length: 11
V gene: TRBV27
CDR3 protein: ASSWTGSYEQY

J gene: TRBJ2-1
CDR3 length: 16
V gene: TRBV13
CDR3 protein: ASSPKAGLDRAYNEQF